The rows below give T cell receptor beta chains drawn from one sample of a study of cytomegalovirus exposure and HLA in healthy donors. Here immunoSEQ multiplex PCR was the method, and the copy in TCRdb shows in-frame clones only, minus some. The data hold 50,000 to 70,000 clones, with 95% observed a single time. The sequenced material came from PBMCs. The receptors here all came from a young woman in good health and CMV-seropositive. CDR3s include the opening cysteine and the closing phenylalanine or tryptophan. The order of the fields is CDR3 protein, V gene, J gene, clone size. A clone size is listed for some rows: how often the clone was seen (once, few, many), or a class if it is expanded.

CDR3: CASSEALYRAGQPQHF
V: TRBV6-1
J: TRBJ1-5
size: .

CDR3: CASRSGASYEQYF
V: TRBV28
J: TRBJ2-7
size: .

CDR3: CASSSGRGDGANVLTF
V: TRBV6-4
J: TRBJ2-6
size: .

CDR3: CASSVGSGLYNEQFF
V: TRBV7-6
J: TRBJ2-1
size: .

CDR3: CAWSVLSFGISGNTIYF
V: TRBV30
J: TRBJ1-3
size: .

CDR3: CASSLDRGGSGSEQFF
V: TRBV11-3
J: TRBJ2-1
size: .

CDR3: CASRPIDRGNSPLHF
V: TRBV27
J: TRBJ1-6
size: .

CDR3: CSARVQGRSFF
V: TRBV20-1
J: TRBJ1-1
size: .

CDR3: CASSQVSGGAEETQYF
V: TRBV4-2
J: TRBJ2-5
size: .

CDR3: CASSLDGGSGYTF
V: TRBV5-1
J: TRBJ1-2
size: .

CDR3: CASSPSDRGLNYGYTF
V: TRBV4-3
J: TRBJ1-2
size: .

CDR3: CASSRPGQGIYEQYF
V: TRBV4-2
J: TRBJ2-7
size: .

CDR3: CAISATGSSYEQYF
V: TRBV10-3
J: TRBJ2-7
size: .

CDR3: CASSESWDSCSYNSPLHF
V: TRBV10-1
J: TRBJ1-6
size: .

CDR3: CASSPRGRNTEAFF
V: TRBV4-3
J: TRBJ1-1
size: .

CDR3: CASSPRQGITEAFF
V: TRBV18
J: TRBJ1-1
size: .

CDR3: CAWSATGATEAFF
V: TRBV30
J: TRBJ1-1
size: .

CDR3: CASSPAGRVDGYTF
V: TRBV18
J: TRBJ1-2
size: .

CDR3: CASSWGQKNTEAFF
V: TRBV9
J: TRBJ1-1
size: once

CDR3: CASSTPRKRSGAEAFF
V: TRBV28
J: TRBJ1-1
size: .

CDR3: CASSLGHRVNYGYTF
V: TRBV7-2
J: TRBJ1-2
size: once

CDR3: CAWSGGHGEQFF
V: TRBV30
J: TRBJ2-1
size: .

CDR3: CASGQGVFYGYTF
V: TRBV2
J: TRBJ1-2
size: .

CDR3: CASSYVSLAGGDEQFF
V: TRBV7-9
J: TRBJ2-1
size: .

CDR3: CASSLGNNYGYTF
V: TRBV28
J: TRBJ1-2
size: .

CDR3: CASSVLRAPPYNEQFF
V: TRBV10-1
J: TRBJ2-1
size: .

CDR3: CASSRGTRTDTQYF
V: TRBV14
J: TRBJ2-3
size: .

CDR3: CASSYLTSGPYYEQYF
V: TRBV6-5
J: TRBJ2-7
size: .

CDR3: CASSLAENTDTQYF
V: TRBV5-1
J: TRBJ2-3
size: .

CDR3: CASSLVGHGGRGTEAFF
V: TRBV11-2
J: TRBJ1-1
size: .

CDR3: CASSGGTGGNTGELFF
V: TRBV9
J: TRBJ2-2
size: .

CDR3: CASSSTASGYTF
V: TRBV11-2
J: TRBJ1-2
size: .

CDR3: CASNLWTGSKNIQYF
V: TRBV6-1
J: TRBJ2-4
size: .

CDR3: CASSSYLGAEAFF
V: TRBV13
J: TRBJ1-1
size: .

CDR3: CASSFQTGNTGELFF
V: TRBV27
J: TRBJ2-2
size: few

CDR3: CASSLVIAGTDTQYF
V: TRBV5-1
J: TRBJ2-3
size: .

CDR3: CASSDRPRGGNEQFF
V: TRBV19
J: TRBJ2-1
size: .

CDR3: CASSLGRDEQFF
V: TRBV13
J: TRBJ2-1
size: .

CDR3: CASSHAIQVLEQYF
V: TRBV28
J: TRBJ2-7
size: .

CDR3: CASSLQGGEAGYTF
V: TRBV6-5
J: TRBJ1-2
size: .

CDR3: CASSLGLAEYYEQYF
V: TRBV7-8
J: .
size: .

CDR3: CASSLSSEQYF
V: TRBV23-1
J: TRBJ2-7
size: .

CDR3: CASSPSAYGYTF
V: TRBV28
J: TRBJ1-2
size: .

CDR3: CASSQGAQGLGVDTGELFF
V: TRBV4-1
J: TRBJ2-2
size: .

CDR3: CASTRTGGVNTEAFF
V: TRBV19
J: TRBJ1-1
size: .

CDR3: CASSPLIDTGELFF
V: TRBV7-3
J: TRBJ2-2
size: .

CDR3: CASSSNTGELFF
V: TRBV27
J: TRBJ2-2
size: .